This is a list of T cell receptor beta chains from one sample in a study of T cell responses to AZD1222 COVID-19 vaccine. Profiled with immunoSEQ multiplex PCR; TCRdb holds only in-frame clones, not every one. Among tens of thousands of clones, about nine tenths were seen once, and the ten largest hold roughly 2.3%. Material: peripheral blood, obtained on day 0 of AZD1222 vaccination. Source of these receptors: an adult in good health. CDR3s include the opening cysteine and the closing phenylalanine or tryptophan. D genes are given only for firm matches. Size is omitted from some rows. Given values are once, few, many or a class for expanded clones.

J gene,V gene,CDR3 length,D gene,clone size,CDR3 protein,CDR3 DNA
TRBJ1-5,TRBV7-2,16,TRBD1,-,CASSPTGGAGNQPQHF,TGTGCCAGCAGCCCTACAGGGGGCGCTGGCAATCAGCCCCAGCATTTT
TRBJ2-1,TRBV27,15,TRBD2,-,CASSPREGFYNEQFF,TGTGCCAGCAGTCCCCGGGAGGGGTTTTACAATGAGCAGTTCTTC
TRBJ1-3,TRBV18,17,-,-,CASSPGWAGSSGNTIYF,TGTGCCAGCTCACCGGGGTGGGCAGGCTCATCCGGAAACACCATATATTTT
TRBJ2-1,TRBV5-4,17,TRBD2,-,CASSLVTSGGSYNEQFF,TGTGCCAGCAGCTTGGTGACTAGCGGGGGATCCTACAATGAGCAGTTCTTC
TRBJ1-3,TRBV2,16,-,-,CASSPGGARTGNTIYF,TGTGCCAGCAGCCCGGGGGGCGCTCGGACTGGAAACACCATATATTTT
TRBJ1-1,TRBV24-1,16,-,-,CATSDYGGSMNTEAFF,TGTGCCACCAGTGATTACGGGGGATCCATGAACACTGAAGCTTTCTTT
TRBJ2-7,TRBV6-5,15,-,once,CASSYRGGSPYEQYF,TGTGCCAGCAGTTACCGTGGGGGCTCGCCCTACGAGCAGTACTTC
TRBJ1-2,TRBV6-2/TRBV6-3,18,TRBD1,-,CASSYPPGQGAVESGYTF,TGTGCCAGCAGTTACCCCCCGGGACAGGGGGCGGTTGAGTCTGGCTACACCTTC
TRBJ2-1,TRBV5-1,16,TRBD2,-,CASSLSSGRTYNEQFF,TGCGCCAGCAGCCTATCTAGCGGGAGGACCTACAATGAGCAGTTCTTC
TRBJ2-3,TRBV18,16,TRBD2,-,CASSSLAGTRPDTQYF,TGTGCCAGCTCAAGTCTAGCGGGGACAAGACCAGATACGCAGTATTTT
TRBJ2-1,TRBV4-1,16,-,-,CASSWGLQPRYNEQFF,TGCGCCAGCAGCTGGGGACTCCAACCGCGATACAATGAGCAGTTCTTC
TRBJ1-5,TRBV19,17,-,-,CASSLPPVPHRNQPQHF,TGTGCCAGTAGTCTCCCGCCGGTCCCACATCGCAATCAGCCCCAGCATTTT
TRBJ1-1,TRBV19,15,-,-,CASSIKAYGDTEAFF,TGTGCCAGTAGTATAAAGGCTTACGGGGACACTGAAGCTTTCTTT
TRBJ2-3,TRBV5-4,19,TRBD2,-,CASSKTSGSMGFGADTQYF,TGTGCCAGCAGCAAGACTAGCGGGAGTATGGGCTTCGGAGCAGATACGCAGTATTTT
TRBJ1-4,TRBV19,16,TRBD1,few,CASSSDRENFNEKLFF,TGTGCCAGTTCCTCGGACAGGGAAAATTTTAATGAAAAACTGTTTTTT
TRBJ1-2,TRBV5-1,14,-,-,CASSFVGNANGYTF,TGCGCCAGCAGCTTCGTCGGCAACGCCAATGGCTACACCTTC
TRBJ2-3,TRBV13,16,TRBD1,-,CASSYALDSGGDTQYF,TGTGCCAGCAGCTACGCCCTGGACTCAGGGGGAGATACGCAGTATTTT
TRBJ2-2,TRBV5-5,14,TRBD2,-,CASSLVAGTGELFF,TGTGCCAGCAGCTTAGTAGCGGGTACCGGGGAGCTGTTTTTT
TRBJ1-5,TRBV19,15,-,few,CASSIGQTLNQPQHF,TGTGCCAGTAGTATAGGACAGACCCTCAATCAGCCCCAGCATTTT
TRBJ2-1,TRBV25-1,14,-,-,CASSPTNSYNEQFF,TGTGCCAGCAGTCCCACCAACTCCTACAATGAGCAGTTCTTC
TRBJ1-1,TRBV12-3/TRBV12-4,13,TRBD1,-,CASTDRVNTEAFF,TGTGCCAGCACCGACAGGGTTAACACTGAAGCTTTCTTT
TRBJ1-4,TRBV7-9,13,-,-,CASSLGGSEKLFF,TGTGCCAGCAGCTTAGGGGGTTCTGAAAAACTGTTTTTT
TRBJ2-7,TRBV4-2,14,-,-,CASSQVDSSYEQYF,TGTGCCAGCAGCCAAGTCGACAGCTCCTACGAGCAGTACTTC
TRBJ2-7,TRBV14,11,-,once,CASSQENEQYF,TGTGCCAGCAGCCAAGAAAACGAGCAGTACTTC
TRBJ1-2,TRBV5-4,13,TRBD1,-,CASSLSGGYGYTF,TGTGCCAGCAGCTTGTCAGGGGGCTATGGCTACACCTTC
TRBJ2-2,TRBV11-3,17,TRBD2,-,CASSFSPGGGRTGELFF,TGTGCCAGCAGCTTCAGTCCTGGGGGAGGGCGGACCGGGGAGCTGTTTTTT
TRBJ2-7,TRBV3-1/TRBV3-2,14,TRBD1,-,CASSLRQGRYEQYF,TGTGCCAGCAGCCTTCGACAGGGACGGTACGAGCAGTACTTC
TRBJ2-7,TRBV7-2,15,TRBD2,few,CASSLRSGSTNEQYF,TGTGCCAGCAGCTTACGTAGCGGGAGTACCAACGAGCAGTACTTC
TRBJ2-1,TRBV27,14,-,-,CASSSLSSYNEQFF,TGTGCCAGCAGTTCACTTAGCTCCTACAATGAGCAGTTCTTC
TRBJ2-5,TRBV7-2,13,-,-,CASSPGTVGSQYF,TGTGCCAGCAGCCCCGGAACGGTCGGGTCCCAGTACTTC
TRBJ2-7,TRBV2,13,-,few,CASSGVGTFHQYF,TGTGCCAGCAGTGGAGTGGGTACCTTCCATCAGTACTTC
TRBJ1-6,TRBV4-3,17,-,-,CASSQDHLSSYNSPLHF,TGCGCCAGCAGCCAAGATCATTTGAGCTCCTATAATTCACCCCTCCACTTT
TRBJ1-1,TRBV6-4,14,TRBD1,-,CASKPGQPNTEAFF,TGTGCCAGCAAGCCGGGACAGCCGAACACTGAAGCTTTCTTT
TRBJ1-3,TRBV19,16,TRBD1,-,CASSTADRGGGNTIYF,TGTGCCAGTAGTACCGCCGACAGGGGGGGAGGAAACACCATATATTTT
TRBJ1-5,TRBV9,16,-,-,CASSVGSGSSNQPQHF,TGTGCCAGCAGCGTGGGGTCAGGGTCCAGCAATCAGCCCCAGCATTTT
TRBJ2-1,TRBV11-2,13,-,-,CASSLDGGAEQFF,TGTGCCAGCAGCTTAGACGGCGGGGCGGAGCAGTTCTTC
TRBJ2-6,TRBV5-8,17,TRBD2,-,CASSLVGLVTGANVLTF,TGTGCCAGCAGCCTGGTGGGACTAGTAACTGGGGCCAACGTCCTGACTTTC
TRBJ2-1,TRBV7-9,16,-,-,CASSPVGLNGYNEQFF,TGTGCCAGCAGCCCCGTGGGCCTGAACGGCTACAATGAGCAGTTCTTC
TRBJ2-1,TRBV7-2,16,-,-,CASSLYGGRSYNEQFF,TGTGCCAGCAGCTTATATGGGGGGCGCTCCTACAATGAGCAGTTCTTC
TRBJ2-1,TRBV19,15,-,-,CASSPLDRVYNEQFF,TGTGCCAGTAGCCCCCTAGATAGGGTCTACAATGAGCAGTTCTTC
TRBJ1-3,TRBV5-6,16,TRBD1,few,CASSFGGGQGVSTIYF,TGTGCCAGCAGCTTTGGAGGGGGACAGGGAGTATCGACCATATATTTT
TRBJ2-2,TRBV4-1,17,-,-,CASSHPMGRGDTGELFF,TGCGCCAGCAGCCACCCCATGGGCAGGGGCGACACCGGGGAGCTGTTTTTT